A selection of T cell receptor beta chains follows, all from one sample in a study of shared clonotypes between healthy human individuals. TCRdb's table, derived via immunoSEQ multiplex PCR, lists solely in-frame clones and lacks some. The table has roughly 2.4 million clones, approximately 94% seen once. Input material: naive CD4+ T cells sorted from blood. The receptors were sampled from a man younger than 35 in good health. Each CDR3 is given with its conserved first and last residue. D genes are given only for firm matches. A clone size is listed for some rows: how often the clone was seen (once, few, many), or a class if it is expanded.

d_gene: NA; v_gene: TRBV5-4; abundance: few; j_gene: TRBJ2-5; CDR3aa: CASSLRGGTQGKTQYF; CDR3nt: TGTGCCAGCAGCTTGAGAGGTGGGACCCAAGGCAAGACCCAGTACTTC
d_gene: NA; v_gene: TRBV6-1; abundance: NA; j_gene: TRBJ1-1; CDR3aa: CASTADRMLNTEAFF; CDR3nt: TGTGCCAGCACCGCTGACAGGATGTTGAACACTGAAGCTTTCTTT
d_gene: TRBD1; v_gene: TRBV9; abundance: NA; j_gene: TRBJ1-1; CDR3aa: CASSAQDRVGNTEAFF; CDR3nt: TGTGCCAGCAGCGCCCAGGACAGGGTGGGGAACACTGAAGCTTTCTTT
d_gene: NA; v_gene: TRBV29-1; abundance: NA; j_gene: TRBJ2-1; CDR3aa: CSGRIRGHYNNEQFF; CDR3nt: TGCAGCGGTCGCATCCGTGGACACTATAACAATGAGCAGTTCTTC
d_gene: NA; v_gene: TRBV5-1; abundance: NA; j_gene: TRBJ1-1; CDR3aa: CASSLLMNTEAFF; CDR3nt: TGCGCCAGCAGCTTGCTGATGAACACTGAAGCTTTCTTT
d_gene: NA; v_gene: TRBV7-9; abundance: NA; j_gene: TRBJ2-5; CDR3aa: CASSSRGWRGQEETQYF; CDR3nt: TGTGCCAGCAGCTCCCGGGGATGGCGGGGGCAAGAAGAGACCCAGTACTTC
d_gene: NA; v_gene: TRBV27; abundance: NA; j_gene: TRBJ2-7; CDR3aa: CASSFSIGYEQYF; CDR3nt: TGTGCCAGCAGTTTCTCGATTGGCTACGAGCAGTACTTC
d_gene: TRBD1; v_gene: TRBV19; abundance: NA; j_gene: TRBJ1-2; CDR3aa: CASSKWQGADYGYTF; CDR3nt: TGTGCCAGTAGTAAGTGGCAGGGGGCAGACTATGGCTACACCTTC
d_gene: NA; v_gene: TRBV5-1; abundance: NA; j_gene: TRBJ2-3; CDR3aa: CASKGDTQYF; CDR3nt: TGCGCCAGCAAAGGAGATACGCAGTATTTT
d_gene: TRBD2; v_gene: TRBV18; abundance: NA; j_gene: TRBJ2-1; CDR3aa: CASSPILAGGKYNEQFF; CDR3nt: TGTGCCAGCTCACCTATCCTAGCGGGAGGGAAGTACAATGAGCAGTTCTTC
d_gene: NA; v_gene: TRBV5-1; abundance: NA; j_gene: TRBJ1-1; CDR3aa: CASSFAENTEAFF; CDR3nt: TGCGCCAGCAGCTTCGCGGAGAACACTGAAGCTTTCTTT
d_gene: NA; v_gene: TRBV7-2; abundance: NA; j_gene: TRBJ2-3; CDR3aa: CASSLFREPRDTQYF; CDR3nt: TGTGCCAGCAGCTTATTCCGAGAACCGCGGGATACGCAGTATTTT
d_gene: NA; v_gene: TRBV11-2; abundance: NA; j_gene: TRBJ1-5; CDR3aa: CASSLSGSNQPQHF; CDR3nt: TGTGCCAGCAGCTTATCGGGTTCCAATCAGCCCCAGCATTTT
d_gene: NA; v_gene: TRBV18; abundance: NA; j_gene: TRBJ1-1; CDR3aa: CASSQQQGREAFF; CDR3nt: TGTGCCAGCTCGCAGCAGCAGGGTCGGGAAGCTTTCTTT
d_gene: NA; v_gene: TRBV10-3; abundance: NA; j_gene: TRBJ2-3; CDR3aa: CAISDGLELDTQYF; CDR3nt: TGTGCCATCAGTGATGGACTGGAGTTGGATACGCAGTATTTT
d_gene: NA; v_gene: TRBV5-1; abundance: NA; j_gene: TRBJ2-7; CDR3aa: CASSLASGSGNEQYF; CDR3nt: TGCGCCAGCAGCTTGGCCTCAGGGTCTGGGAACGAGCAGTACTTC
d_gene: NA; v_gene: TRBV10-1; abundance: NA; j_gene: TRBJ2-1; CDR3aa: CASSKEDEQFF; CDR3nt: TGCGCCAGCAGTAAGGAGGACGAGCAGTTCTTC